This is a list of T cell receptor beta chains from one sample in a study of beta chain features in type 1 diabetes. This table comes from immunoSEQ multiplex PCR, and its TCRdb copy is limited to in-frame clones, with some not included. The data hold around 600,000 clones, with 9.5% to 15% observed a single time. The sample consisted of naive CD4+ T cells from blood. These receptors were obtained from a man aged 25 to 40 with type 1 diabetes. Each CDR3 is given with its conserved first and last residue. The order of the fields is J gene, V gene, clone size, D gene, CDR3 protein, CDR3 DNA. D genes are given only for firm matches. Some rows have no size entry. The others give once, few or many, or a class for an expanded clone.

j_gene: TRBJ2-5; v_gene: TRBV12-5; abundance: NA; d_gene: NA; CDR3aa: CASGFLGIQETQYF; CDR3nt: TGTGCTAGTGGTTTTTTAGGGATTCAAGAGACCCAGTACTTC
j_gene: TRBJ2-7; v_gene: TRBV29-1; abundance: few; d_gene: TRBD1; CDR3aa: CSVELDRGYEQYF; CDR3nt: TGCAGCGTTGAACTGGACAGGGGTTACGAGCAGTACTTC
j_gene: TRBJ2-7; v_gene: TRBV30; abundance: few; d_gene: NA; CDR3aa: CACLTRGREQYF; CDR3nt: TGTGCCTGCTTGACGAGGGGTAGGGAGCAGTACTTC
j_gene: TRBJ2-1; v_gene: TRBV5-1; abundance: few; d_gene: NA; CDR3aa: CASSLESRVYNEQFF; CDR3nt: TGCGCCAGCAGCTTGGAATCAAGGGTATACAATGAGCAGTTCTTC
j_gene: TRBJ1-6; v_gene: TRBV5-1; abundance: NA; d_gene: TRBD1; CDR3aa: CASSLDPLPGQGAYNSPLHF; CDR3nt: TGCGCCAGCAGCTTGGATCCACTCCCGGGACAGGGGGCGTATAATTCACCCCTCCACTTT
j_gene: TRBJ1-2; v_gene: TRBV4-3; abundance: few; d_gene: NA; CDR3aa: CASSQDNMGGYTF; CDR3nt: TGCGCCAGCAGCCAAGATAACATGGGTGGCTACACCTTC
j_gene: TRBJ1-2; v_gene: TRBV19; abundance: few; d_gene: NA; CDR3aa: CASSGPAYGYTF; CDR3nt: TGTGCCAGTAGTGGGCCAGCTTATGGCTACACCTTC
j_gene: TRBJ1-3; v_gene: TRBV30; abundance: few; d_gene: TRBD1; CDR3aa: CAWRGTGRFGNTIYF; CDR3nt: TGTGCCTGGAGGGGGACAGGGCGCTTCGGAAACACCATATATTTT
j_gene: TRBJ1-5; v_gene: TRBV19; abundance: few; d_gene: NA; CDR3aa: CASSISLWGQPQHF; CDR3nt: TGTGCCAGTAGTATATCTCTGTGGGGTCAGCCCCAGCATTTT
j_gene: TRBJ2-3; v_gene: TRBV7-2; abundance: NA; d_gene: TRBD2; CDR3aa: CASSLLGGGATDTQYF; CDR3nt: TGTGCCAGCAGCTTGCTGGGCGGGGGGGCTACAGATACGCAGTATTTT
j_gene: TRBJ1-5; v_gene: TRBV7-3; abundance: NA; d_gene: NA; CDR3aa: CASAERRDVPQHF; CDR3nt: TGTGCCAGCGCGGAAAGGAGGGACGTGCCCCAGCATTTT
j_gene: TRBJ1-2; v_gene: TRBV20-1; abundance: few; d_gene: NA; CDR3aa: CSASQTLGYTF; CDR3nt: TGCAGTGCTTCCCAGACCCTTGGCTACACCTTC
j_gene: TRBJ2-6; v_gene: TRBV15; abundance: NA; d_gene: NA; CDR3aa: CATSREFGRAPSGANVLTF; CDR3nt: TGTGCCACCAGCAGAGAATTTGGCAGGGCCCCCTCTGGGGCCAACGTCCTGACTTTC
j_gene: TRBJ2-5; v_gene: TRBV4-3; abundance: NA; d_gene: NA; CDR3aa: CASSLVTRETQYF; CDR3nt: TGCGCCAGCAGCCTTGTCACGCGGGAGACCCAGTACTTC
j_gene: TRBJ2-1; v_gene: TRBV4-3; abundance: NA; d_gene: NA; CDR3aa: CASSPVPGAGVNEQFF; CDR3nt: TGCGCCAGCAGCCCGGTCCCGGGGGCTGGTGTCAATGAGCAGTTCTTC
j_gene: TRBJ1-3; v_gene: TRBV4-3; abundance: few; d_gene: NA; CDR3aa: CASSQGISSGNTIYF; CDR3nt: TGCGCCAGCAGCCAGGGAATCTCCTCTGGAAACACCATATATTTT
j_gene: TRBJ1-2; v_gene: TRBV4-2; abundance: few; d_gene: NA; CDR3aa: CASSPSQWGDYGYTF; CDR3nt: TGTGCCAGCAGCCCCTCCCAGTGGGGGGACTATGGCTACACCTTC
j_gene: TRBJ2-7; v_gene: TRBV7-2; abundance: NA; d_gene: TRBD1; CDR3aa: CASSGSGTAYEQYF; CDR3nt: TGTGCCAGCAGCGGCTCCGGGACAGCCTACGAGCAGTACTTC
j_gene: TRBJ1-2; v_gene: TRBV20-1; abundance: few; d_gene: NA; CDR3aa: CSEGKTYGYTF; CDR3nt: TGCAGTGAAGGGAAAACCTATGGCTACACCTTC
j_gene: TRBJ2-5; v_gene: TRBV27; abundance: few; d_gene: NA; CDR3aa: CASSLRLGPRETQYF; CDR3nt: TGTGCCAGCAGTTTACGTTTGGGGCCAAGGGAGACCCAGTACTTC
j_gene: TRBJ2-5; v_gene: TRBV5-1; abundance: few; d_gene: TRBD1; CDR3aa: CASRPGTGRQTQYF; CDR3nt: TGCGCCAGCAGACCCGGGACAGGGCGGCAGACCCAGTACTTC
j_gene: TRBJ2-5; v_gene: TRBV9; abundance: NA; d_gene: NA; CDR3aa: CASSETPHPETQYF; CDR3nt: TGTGCCAGCAGCGAAACGCCACACCCGGAGACCCAGTACTTC
j_gene: TRBJ1-5; v_gene: TRBV7-2; abundance: few; d_gene: TRBD1; CDR3aa: CASSSGQGNQPQHF; CDR3nt: TGTGCCAGCAGCTCCGGACAGGGTAATCAGCCCCAGCATTTT